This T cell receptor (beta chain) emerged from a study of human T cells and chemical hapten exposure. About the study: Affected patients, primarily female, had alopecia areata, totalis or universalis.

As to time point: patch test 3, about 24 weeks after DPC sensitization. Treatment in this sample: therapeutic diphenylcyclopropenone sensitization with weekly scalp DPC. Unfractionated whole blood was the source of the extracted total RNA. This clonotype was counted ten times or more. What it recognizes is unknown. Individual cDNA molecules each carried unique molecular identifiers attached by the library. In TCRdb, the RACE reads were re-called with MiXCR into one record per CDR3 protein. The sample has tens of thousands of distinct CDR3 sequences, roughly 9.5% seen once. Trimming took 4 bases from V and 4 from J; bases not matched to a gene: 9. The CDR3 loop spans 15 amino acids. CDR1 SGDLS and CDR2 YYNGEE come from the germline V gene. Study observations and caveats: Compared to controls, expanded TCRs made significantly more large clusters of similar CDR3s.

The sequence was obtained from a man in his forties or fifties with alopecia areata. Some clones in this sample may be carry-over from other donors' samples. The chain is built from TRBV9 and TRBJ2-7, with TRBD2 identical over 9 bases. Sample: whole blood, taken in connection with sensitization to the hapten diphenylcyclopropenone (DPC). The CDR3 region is CASSPRLAGYYEQYF. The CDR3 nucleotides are TGTGCCAGCAGCCCCCGGCTAGCGGGATATTACGAGCAGTACTTC.